This T cell receptor (beta chain) was retrieved from a study of cytomegalovirus exposure and HLA in healthy donors. Study-level findings and limits: When the data were analyzed later, several of the most significant clusters appeared to be linked to common viral pathogens.

PCR employed 60 Vbeta and 13 Jbeta primers. The assay was immunoSEQ multiplex PCR, and TCRdb's table has in-frame clones only and misses some. The data contain 100,000 to 150,000 clones, 70% to 80% of them singletons. This CDR3 has 15 residues. CDR1 is MDHEN and CDR2 is SYDVKM in the germline V gene. Trimming stripped 2 bases from V and 4 bases from J, with 14 bases between. Comments on this clone: Antigen unknown.

What was sequenced was PBMCs. J is TRBJ1-1 and V is TRBV28, with D possibly matching TRBD1 (6 bases). This TCR was recovered from a woman in her fifties or sixties in good health and CMV-seronegative. The CDR3 nucleotides read TGTGCCAGCAGTTTAGTTGGGGGCATGGGCACTGAAGCTTTCTTT. Translating it yields CASSLVGGMGTEAFF.